The 29 T cell receptor beta chains listed next were all sequenced from one sample in a study of identical twins. TCRdb reprocessed the 5' RACE reads via MiXCR and lists one record per CDR3 protein. The data contain 1.5 million or so distinct CDR3 sequences, more than 30% of them singletons. The sample consisted of cord blood. The receptors stem from a newborn girl in good health.

This rearrangement joins TRBV10-3 to TRBJ2-7; 7 positions match TRBD2. Trimming at V came to 6 bases and at J to 7 bases, leaving 12 bases not matched to a gene. In germline, CDR1 is ENHRY, CDR2 SYGVKD. The CDR3 runs to 14 residues. Here the CDR3 DNA reads TGTGCCATCAGACTAGCGCTGTCCTACAATGAGCAGTACTTC. It is translated as CAIRLALSYNEQYF.

The chain employs TRBV10-2 and TRBJ2-7; 8 bases line up with TRBD2. The CDR3 extends over 14 amino acids. Germline CDR1 WSHSY, CDR2 SAAADI. J lost 9 bases, V lost 2 bases, and 9 bases had no gene match. The CDR3 region has the DNA TGCGCCAGCAGTGAGATGGGTAGCGGGGACCCGCAGTACTTC. Amino acid sequence: CASSEMGSGDPQYF.

In this sample, this clonotype turned up a few times. The rearrangement links TRBV4-1 to TRBJ2-7; TRBD2 agrees at 7 bases. The ends lost 1 base at V and 7 bases at J; junction bases unmatched: 16. Germline CDR1 reads MGHRA; CDR2 reads YSYEKL. CDR3 length equals 17 residues. The CDR3 protein is CASSQAPAGVDYNEQYF. In DNA, the CDR3 is TGCGCCAGCAGCCAAGCACCCGCGGGGGTCGACTACAATGAGCAGTACTTC.

This rearrangement joins TRBV10-3 to TRBJ1-1; D might be TRBD1 (6 bases). Trimming removed 4 bases from V and 3 bases from J, with 18 bases in between. Germline assignment: CDR1 ENHRY and CDR2 SYGVKD. The CDR3 is 16 residues long. The CDR3 loop reads CAISGGYRDYDTEAFF. The CDR3 nucleotides are TGTGCCATCAGTGGAGGTTACAGGGACTACGACACTGAAGCTTTCTTT.

In the case of this clonotype: Germline is not matched at one junction end, which may reflect a read error. The chain combines TRBV3-1 with TRBJ2-1; no definite D call. CDR1 is LGHDT, CDR2 YNNKEL, per germline (reference sequence). This CDR3 contains 12 residues. CDR3 in amino acids: CASSHWGNERFF. The CDR3, as DNA: TGTGCCAGCAGCCATTGGGGTAACGAGCGGTTCTTC.

J is TRBJ2-7 and V is TRBV3-1, with D unclear. Trimming shortened V by 0 bases and J by 1 base, and 10 bases separated the two germline ends. This CDR3 contains 15 residues. Germline-derived CDR1 and CDR2 are LGHDT and YNNKEL (reference sequence). The CDR3 DNA sequence: TGTGCCAGCAGCCAAGATAGGACCCCGTCCTACGAGCAGTACTTC. This encodes CASSQDRTPSYEQYF.

In this sample, this clonotype turned up once. The rearrangement uses TRBV10-3 and TRBJ1-1; 9 bases match TRBD1. V lost 3 bases to trimming and J lost 5 bases; unmatched junction nucleotides: 4. Germline lookup yields CDR1 ENHRY and CDR2 SYGVKD. This CDR3 has 14 residues. The CDR3 reads CAISEQGARTEAFF. CDR3 coding DNA: TGTGCCATCAGTGAACAGGGGGCACGGACTGAAGCTTTCTTT.

This clonotype was found a few times. The chain links TRBV4-2 to TRBJ2-7; D is perhaps TRBD1 or TRBD2 (6 bases each). The CDR3 length is 16 residues. V shed 0 bases and J shed 0 bases, with 12 bases lying between them. Germline V gene sequence: CDR1 LGHNA, CDR2 YNFKEQ. In nucleotides, the CDR3 is TGTGCCAGCAGCCAAGATGGGGGCGGGGCCTCCTACGAGCAGTACTTC. This sequence encodes CASSQDGGGASYEQYF.

This clonotype was seen more than once but under ten times. The CDR3 here is CASSRDRSNEKLFF. The CDR3 DNA sequence: TGTGCCAGCAGCAGGGACAGATCGAATGAAAAACTGTTTTTT. The chain uses TRBV7-9 and TRBJ1-4; 7 nucleotides align to TRBD1. Trimming at V came to 5 bases and at J to 5 bases, leaving 5 bases not matched to a gene. CDR3 length: 14 residues. Looked up from germline, CDR1 is SEHNR and CDR2 is FQNEAQ (reference sequence).

This clonotype was counted ten times or more. The chain uses TRBV20-1 and TRBJ2-7, with D perhaps being TRBD1 or TRBD2 (5 bases each). The V end was cut by 2 bases, the J end by 4 bases, with 12 bases between. In germline, CDR1 is DFQATT, CDR2 SNEGSKA (reference sequence). This CDR3 comprises 13 residues. CDR3 sequence: CSARRQGGYEQYF. Written as DNA, the CDR3 is TGCAGTGCTAGAAGGCAGGGCGGGTACGAGCAGTACTTC.

The chain carries TRBV5-1 and TRBJ1-1; D not resolved. Looked up from germline, CDR1 is SGHRS and CDR2 is YFSETQ. V lost 4 bases and J 0 bases, leaving 10 bases between the germline ends. The CDR3 length is 14 residues. The CDR3 DNA sequence: TGCGCCAGCAGCCTGTCTCTGCTGAACACTGAAGCTTTCTTT. The encoded protein is CASSLSLLNTEAFF.

This clonotype was seen once. One junction end does not reproduce the germline sequence, and a read error may be involved. The chain carries TRBV27 and TRBJ2-5; 9 bases line up with TRBD2. CDR3 size: 15 residues. Germline-derived CDR1 and CDR2 are MNHEY and SMNVEV (reference sequence). In nucleotides, the CDR3 is TGTGCCGGCAGTTTAAGCGGGGGGCCCTACAATGAGCAGTACTTC. Translation: CAGSLSGGPYNEQYF.

The sample holds a few counts of this clonotype. V usage is TRBV10-3 and J usage is TRBJ1-1; the D gene is possibly TRBD1 (5 bases). The CDR3 is made up of 12 amino acids. Germline V CDR1 and CDR2: ENHRY, SYGVKD. V was cut by 3 bases and J by 7 bases, with 9 bases left in between. CDR3 bases: TGTGCCATCAGTGACGGGGGGTTTGAAGCTTTCTTT. This sequence encodes CAISDGGFEAFF.

The chain has TRBV4-2 and TRBJ2-3; the D is unclear. Deletions cut 0 bases from V and 0 bases from J, with 13 bases between. Germline-derived CDR1 and CDR2 are LGHNA and YNFKEQ. This CDR3 region has 17 residues. The CDR3 nucleotides are TGTGCCAGCAGCCAAGATTCCCGGCGGACCAGCACAGATACGCAGTATTTT. Translated, it gives CASSQDSRRTSTDTQYF.

CDR3 sequence (DNA): TGCAGTGCTAGCGCCGCGGGAGGGGCAGATACGCAGTATTTT. It encodes CSASAAGGADTQYF. The genes are TRBV20-1 and TRBJ2-3; 9 bases are a match to TRBD2. Trimming removed 3 bases from V and 4 bases from J; junction bases left unmatched: 5. The CDR3 length is 14 residues. Germline values: CDR1 DFQATT, CDR2 SNEGSKA (reference sequence).

This chain links TRBV19 with TRBJ1-1; D is uncertain. This CDR3 region has 15 residues. Germline V gives CDR1 LNHDA, CDR2 SQIVND (reference sequence). Trimming left V 1 base short and J 0 bases short, with 9 bases between. CDR3 region: CASSIGGKMNTEAFF. In nucleotides, the CDR3 is TGTGCCAGTAGTATAGGCGGCAAAATGAACACTGAAGCTTTCTTT.

J is TRBJ1-2 and V is TRBV20-1; D gene unclear. The CDR3 is made up of 12 amino acids. Germline V gene sequence: CDR1 DFQATT, CDR2 SNEGSKA (reference sequence). Between the trimmed V and J ends, which lost 3 bases and 4 bases, there was a span of 9 bases. As DNA, the CDR3 is TGCAGTGCTAGTATCAATGGCTATGGCTACACCTTC. Translating gives CSASINGYGYTF.

There are a few counts of this clonotype. The J gene is TRBJ2-5, the V gene TRBV5-1; D call uncertain. The ends were cut back, 4 bases at V and 2 bases at J, with 12 bases in the middle. There are 14 residues in the CDR3. Germline-derived CDR1 and CDR2 are SGHRS and YFSETQ. The CDR3 nucleotides are TGCGCCAGCAGCCCCCCGAGTAGACAAGAGACCCAGTACTTC. This sequence encodes CASSPPSRQETQYF.

This chain joins TRBV15 and TRBJ2-4; no clear D. With 5 bases removed from V and 0 bases from J, the gap between germline ends came to 17 bases. The CDR3 spans 17 residues. Germline loops: CDR1 LNHNV, CDR2 YYDKDF (reference sequence). The CDR3 reads CATSGRPLLLAKNIQYF. CDR3 in DNA: TGTGCCACCAGCGGAAGGCCCCTCCTTCTAGCCAAAAACATTCAGTACTTC.

This chain uses TRBV7-2 with TRBJ1-1; D might be TRBD1 (6 bases). This CDR3 region has 14 residues. V was trimmed by 5 bases and J by 3 bases, leaving 13 bases between them. CDR1 is SGHTA, CDR2 FQGNSA, per germline. CDR3 loop: CASSPRGMDTEAFF. In DNA form, the CDR3 reads TGTGCCAGCAGCCCCAGGGGAATGGACACTGAAGCTTTCTTT.

This clonotype was detected only a few times. This rearrangement joins TRBV20-1 to TRBJ2-7, with a weak D call TRBD1 (7 bases). This CDR3 comprises 13 residues. V lost 6 bases, J lost 4 bases, and 16 bases lay in between. Germline V gene sequence: CDR1 DFQATT, CDR2 SNEGSKA (reference sequence). Here the CDR3 reads CSAEGTEGYEQYF. CDR3 nucleotides: TGCAGTGCGGAGGGGACAGAGGGATACGAGCAGTACTTC.

This clonotype has more than one count but fewer than ten. This CDR3 is CASSYDRGLLYGYTF. The CDR3, as DNA: TGTGCCAGCAGTTACGACAGGGGGTTACTCTATGGCTACACCTTC. The chain joins TRBV11-2 to TRBJ1-2, with TRBD1 matching 9 bases. CDR1 and CDR2 from the germline V gene are SGHAT and FQNNGV. Germline trimming cut 6 bases from V and 4 bases from J; bases unmatched to any gene: 9. This CDR3 has 15 amino acids. The full variable domain, rest sourced from reference TRBV11-2 and TRBJ1-2, is EAGVAQSPRYKIIEKRQSVAFWCNPISGHATLYWYQQILGQGPKLLIQFQNNGVVDDSQLPKDRFSAERLKGVDSTLKIQPAKLEDSAVYLCASSYDRGLLYGYTFGSGTRLTVV.

This chain connects TRBV6-1 to TRBJ1-2; D unclear. Trimming removed 2 bases from V and 1 base from J, with 11 bases in between. The CDR3 runs to 15 residues. Germline CDR1 is MNHNS and CDR2 is SASEGT. The CDR3 bases are TGTGCCAGCAGTGAAAGGGAAGGAATTAACTATGGCTACACCTTC. Protein: CASSEREGINYGYTF.

The chain combines TRBV4-1 with TRBJ1-1; no reliable D call. The CDR3 contains 13 residues. Trimming pared 6 bases from V and 4 bases from J, leaving 12 bases between. In germline, CDR1 is MGHRA, CDR2 YSYEKL. The CDR3 DNA reads TGCGCCAGCAGACGTGGGGTGGCCACTGAAGCTTTCTTT. The encoded protein is CASRRGVATEAFF.

This chain connects TRBV20-1 to TRBJ1-4; 7 bases are shared with TRBD1. The germline V gene has CDR1 DFQATT and CDR2 SNEGSKA (reference sequence). Losses at the gene ends were 0 bases for V and 6 bases for J; bases not matched to a gene: 4. The CDR3 has 14 amino acids. The CDR3 is CSARDFQGDEKLFF. For the CDR3, the DNA is TGCAGTGCTAGAGATTTTCAGGGGGATGAAAAACTGTTTTTT.

This clonotype was counted ten times or more. V is TRBV29-1 and J is TRBJ2-5; 10 bases align to TRBD1. The CDR3 totals 12 residues. The V gene's germline CDR1 is SQVTM and CDR2 ANQGSEA. V trimming: 6 bases; J trimming: 3 bases; junction bases outside the gene matches: 1. The CDR3 DNA sequence: TGCAGCGTGGGGACAGGGGAAGAGACCCAGTACTTC. Its translation: CSVGTGEETQYF.

To note about this clonotype: A read error is possible here, since a much larger clone lies one base away. This sequence joins TRBV6-1 and TRBJ2-4; D gene uncertain. Germline V gene sequence: CDR1 MNHNS, CDR2 SASEGT. The CDR3 runs 13 residues. The ends were cut back, 2 bases at V and 3 bases at J, with 5 bases in the middle. The CDR3 here is CASSELVKNIQYF. CDR3 nucleotides: TGTGCCAGCAGTGAACTAGTCAAAAACATTCAGTACTTC.

The J gene is TRBJ2-5, the V gene TRBV5-1; no clear D. The CDR3 contains 15 residues. Germline values: CDR1 SGHRS, CDR2 YFSETQ. Trimming removed 1 base at V and 11 bases at J, with 21 bases between. The CDR3 nucleotides read TGCGCCAGCAGCTTGTTCGTCGGTTCCTACAATGAGCAGTACTTC. It specifies CASSLFVGSYNEQYF. Combining the CDR3 with reference TRBV5-1 and TRBJ2-5 gives the whole variable domain KAGVTQTPRYLIKTRGQQVTLSCSPISGHRSVSWYQQTPGQGLQFLFEYFSETQRNKGNFPGRFSGRQFSNSRSEMNVSTLELGDSALYLCASSLFVGSYNEQYFGPGTRLLVL.

Only a few counts were recorded for this clonotype. The chain combines TRBV5-6 with TRBJ1-2, with 10 bases lining up with TRBD1. V lost 4 bases and J lost 7; bases outside the gene matches: 4. CDR3 length: 13 amino acids. CDR1 and CDR2 (germline): SGHDT, YYEEEE. CDR3 DNA: TGTGCCAGCAGCCCCCGACAGGGGGCTGGCTACACCTTC. Encoded protein: CASSPRQGAGYTF.